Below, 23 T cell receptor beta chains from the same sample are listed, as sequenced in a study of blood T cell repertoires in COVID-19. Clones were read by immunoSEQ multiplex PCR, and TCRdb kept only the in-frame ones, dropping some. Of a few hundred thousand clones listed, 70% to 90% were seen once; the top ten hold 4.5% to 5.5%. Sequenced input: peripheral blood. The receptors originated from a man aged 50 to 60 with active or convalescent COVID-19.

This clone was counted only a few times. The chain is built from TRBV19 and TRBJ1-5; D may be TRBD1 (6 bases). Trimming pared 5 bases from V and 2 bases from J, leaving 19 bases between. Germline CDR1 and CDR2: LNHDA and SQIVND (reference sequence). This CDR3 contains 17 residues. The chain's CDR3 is CASSPHGGRIGNQPQHF. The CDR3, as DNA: TGTGCCAGTAGTCCCCACGGGGGGCGTATAGGCAATCAGCCCCAGCATTTT.

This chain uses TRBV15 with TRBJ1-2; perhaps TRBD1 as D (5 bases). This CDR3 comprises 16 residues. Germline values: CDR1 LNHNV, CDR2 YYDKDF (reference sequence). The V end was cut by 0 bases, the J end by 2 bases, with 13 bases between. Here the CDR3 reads CATSRDLDSRNYGYTF. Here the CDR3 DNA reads TGTGCCACCAGCAGAGATTTAGACAGTCGGAACTATGGCTACACCTTC.

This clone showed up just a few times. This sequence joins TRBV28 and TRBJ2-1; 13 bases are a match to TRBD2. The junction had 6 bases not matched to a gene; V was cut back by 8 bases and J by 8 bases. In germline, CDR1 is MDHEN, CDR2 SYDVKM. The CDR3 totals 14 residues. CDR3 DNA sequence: TGTGCCAGCCGGACTAGCGGGAGAGGGGATGAGCAGTTCTTC. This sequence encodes CASRTSGRGDEQFF.

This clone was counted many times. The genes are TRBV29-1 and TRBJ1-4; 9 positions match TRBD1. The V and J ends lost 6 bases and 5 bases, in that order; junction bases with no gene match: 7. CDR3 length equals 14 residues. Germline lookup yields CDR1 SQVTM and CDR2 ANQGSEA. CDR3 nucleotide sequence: TGCAGCGTCCTACAGGGGGCCGGGAATGAAAAACTGTTTTTT. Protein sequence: CSVLQGAGNEKLFF.

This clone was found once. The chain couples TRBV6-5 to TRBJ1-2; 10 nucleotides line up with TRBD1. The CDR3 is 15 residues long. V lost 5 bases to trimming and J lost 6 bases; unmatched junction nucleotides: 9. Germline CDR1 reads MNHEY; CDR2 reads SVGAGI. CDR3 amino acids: CASSMGQGLEDGYTF. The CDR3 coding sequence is TGTGCCAGCAGTATGGGACAGGGGCTGGAGGATGGCTACACCTTC.

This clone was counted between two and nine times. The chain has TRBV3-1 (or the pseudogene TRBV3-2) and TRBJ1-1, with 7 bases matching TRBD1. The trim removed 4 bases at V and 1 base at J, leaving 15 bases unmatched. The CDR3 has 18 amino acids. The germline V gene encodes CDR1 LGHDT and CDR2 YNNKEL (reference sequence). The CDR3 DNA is TGTGCCAGCAGCCCGCGGGACAGTTTACGAACAAAGAACACTGAAGCTTTCTTT. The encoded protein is CASSPRDSLRTKNTEAFF.

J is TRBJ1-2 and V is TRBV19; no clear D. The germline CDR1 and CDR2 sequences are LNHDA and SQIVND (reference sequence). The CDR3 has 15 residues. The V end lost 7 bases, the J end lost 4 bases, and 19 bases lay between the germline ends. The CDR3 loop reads CASTFRQGGSYGYTF. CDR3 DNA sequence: TGTGCCAGTACTTTCAGACAAGGCGGGAGCTATGGCTACACCTTC.

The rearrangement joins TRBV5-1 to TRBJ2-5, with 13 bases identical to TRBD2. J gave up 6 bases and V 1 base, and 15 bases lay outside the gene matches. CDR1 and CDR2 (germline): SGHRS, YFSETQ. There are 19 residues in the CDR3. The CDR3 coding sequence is TGCGCCAGCAGCTTGAACCCCCAAGGGACTAGCGGGATCGAAAAGACCCAGTACTTC. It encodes CASSLNPQGTSGIEKTQYF.

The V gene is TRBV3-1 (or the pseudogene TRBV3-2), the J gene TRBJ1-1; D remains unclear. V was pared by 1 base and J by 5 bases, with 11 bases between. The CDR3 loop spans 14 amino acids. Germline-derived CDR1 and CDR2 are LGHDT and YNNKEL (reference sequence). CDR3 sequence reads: CASSQGPKRTEAFF. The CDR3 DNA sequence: TGTGCCAGCAGCCAAGGACCTAAGAGGACTGAAGCTTTCTTT.

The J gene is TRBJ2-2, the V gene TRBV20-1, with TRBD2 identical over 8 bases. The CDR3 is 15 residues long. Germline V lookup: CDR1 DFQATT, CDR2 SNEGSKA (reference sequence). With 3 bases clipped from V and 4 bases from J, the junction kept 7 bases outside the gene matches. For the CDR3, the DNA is TGCAGTGCTAGTCCGAGCGGGAGAGGCACCGGGGAGCTGTTTTTT. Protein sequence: CSASPSGRGTGELFF.

In DNA, the CDR3 is TGTGCCAGCACCCGAGGGAGGGAGTCGGACGAGCAGTACTTC. The encoded protein is CASTRGRESDEQYF. This chain links TRBV6-5 with TRBJ2-7; 7 nucleotides line up with TRBD2. Germline V gene lookup returns CDR1 MNHEY and CDR2 SVGAGI. CDR3 length equals 14 residues. After removal of 7 bases from V and 5 bases from J, the junction contained 11 bases not matched to a gene.

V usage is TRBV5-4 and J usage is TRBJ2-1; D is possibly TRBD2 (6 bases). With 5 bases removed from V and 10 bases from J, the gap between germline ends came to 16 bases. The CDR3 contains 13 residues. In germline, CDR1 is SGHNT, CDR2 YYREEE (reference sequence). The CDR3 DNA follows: TGTGCCAGCAGGAGGGAGGAGAGTGGAGAGCAGTTCTTC. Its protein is CASRREESGEQFF.

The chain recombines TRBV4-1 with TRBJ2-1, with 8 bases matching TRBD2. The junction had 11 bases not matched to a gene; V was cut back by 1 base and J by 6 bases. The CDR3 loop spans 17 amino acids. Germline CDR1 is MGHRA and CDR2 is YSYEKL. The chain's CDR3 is CASSQGMRGRLPNEQFF. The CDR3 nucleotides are TGCGCCAGCAGCCAAGGAATGCGCGGGAGGCTTCCCAATGAGCAGTTCTTC.

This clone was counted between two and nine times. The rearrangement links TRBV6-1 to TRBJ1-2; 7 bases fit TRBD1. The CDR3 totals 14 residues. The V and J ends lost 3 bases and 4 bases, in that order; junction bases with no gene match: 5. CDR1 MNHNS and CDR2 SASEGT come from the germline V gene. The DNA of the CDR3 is TGTGCCAGCAGTGACCGGCCAGGGGGCTATGGCTACACCTTC. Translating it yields CASSDRPGGYGYTF.

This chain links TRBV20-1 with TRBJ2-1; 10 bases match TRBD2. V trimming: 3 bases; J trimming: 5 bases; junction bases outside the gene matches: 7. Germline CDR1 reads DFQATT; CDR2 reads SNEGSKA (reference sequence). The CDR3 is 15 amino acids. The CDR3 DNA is TGCAGTGCTAGTAAAGCGGGAGGGGGTAACAATGAGCAGTTCTTC. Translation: CSASKAGGGNNEQFF.

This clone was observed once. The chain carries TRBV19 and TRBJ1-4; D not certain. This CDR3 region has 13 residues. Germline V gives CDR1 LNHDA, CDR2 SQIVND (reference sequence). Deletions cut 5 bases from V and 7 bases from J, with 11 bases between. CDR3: CASSSGVGEKLFF. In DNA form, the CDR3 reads TGTGCCAGTAGTTCCGGGGTAGGTGAAAAACTGTTTTTT.

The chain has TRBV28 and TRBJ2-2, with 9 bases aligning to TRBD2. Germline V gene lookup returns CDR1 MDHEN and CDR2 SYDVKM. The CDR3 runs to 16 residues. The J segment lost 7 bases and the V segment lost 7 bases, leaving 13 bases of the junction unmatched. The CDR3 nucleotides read TGTGCCAGCACCACCGCGGGGACTAGCTCCTTCGGGGAGCTGTTTTTT. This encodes CASTTAGTSSFGELFF.

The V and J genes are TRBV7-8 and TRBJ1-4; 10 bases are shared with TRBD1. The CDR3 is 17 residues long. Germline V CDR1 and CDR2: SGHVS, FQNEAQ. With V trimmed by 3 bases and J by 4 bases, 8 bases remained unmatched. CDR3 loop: CASSLTGGGPVNEKLFF. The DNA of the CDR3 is TGTGCCAGCAGCTTGACAGGGGGCGGGCCAGTTAATGAAAAACTGTTTTTT. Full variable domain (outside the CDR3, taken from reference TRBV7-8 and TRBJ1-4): GAGVSQSPRYKVAKRGQDVALRCDPISGHVSLFWYQQALGQGPEFLTYFQNEAQLDKSGLPSDRFFAERPEGSVSTLKIQRTQQEDSAVYLCASSLTGGGPVNEKLFFGSGTQLSVL.

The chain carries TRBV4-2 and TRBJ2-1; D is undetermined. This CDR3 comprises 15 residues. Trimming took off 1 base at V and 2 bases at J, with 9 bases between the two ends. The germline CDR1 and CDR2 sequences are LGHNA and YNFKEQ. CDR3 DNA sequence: TGTGCCAGCAGCCAAGTGGCTTTACCCTACAATGAGCAGTTCTTC. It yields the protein CASSQVALPYNEQFF.

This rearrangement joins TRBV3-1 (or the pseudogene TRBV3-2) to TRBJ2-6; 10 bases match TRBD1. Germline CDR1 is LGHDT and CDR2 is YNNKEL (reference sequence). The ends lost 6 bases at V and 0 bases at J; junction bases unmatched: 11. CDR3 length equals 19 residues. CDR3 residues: CASRPLTGTGDSGANVLTF. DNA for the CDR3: TGTGCCAGCAGGCCTCTTACCGGGACAGGGGACTCTGGGGCCAACGTCCTGACTTTC.

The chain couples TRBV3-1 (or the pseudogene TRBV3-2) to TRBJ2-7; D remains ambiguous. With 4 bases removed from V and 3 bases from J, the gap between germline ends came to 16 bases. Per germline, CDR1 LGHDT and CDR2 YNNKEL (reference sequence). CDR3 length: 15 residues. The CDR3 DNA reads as TGTGCCAGCAGCCTCCGGATTCTTACAGTCTACGAGCAGTACTTC. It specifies CASSLRILTVYEQYF.

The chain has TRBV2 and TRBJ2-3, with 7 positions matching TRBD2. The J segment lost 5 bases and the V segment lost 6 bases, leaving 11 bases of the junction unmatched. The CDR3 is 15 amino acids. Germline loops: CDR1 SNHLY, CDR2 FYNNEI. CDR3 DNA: TGTGCCAGCAGCCCTAGCGGCCCCCGAGTAGATACGCAGTATTTT. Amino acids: CASSPSGPRVDTQYF. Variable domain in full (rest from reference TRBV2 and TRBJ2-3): EPEVTQTPSHQVTQMGQEVILRCVPISNHLYFYWYRQILGQKVEFLVSFYNNEISEKSEIFDDQFSVERPDGSNFTLKIRSTKLEDSAMYFCASSPSGPRVDTQYFGPGTRLTVL.

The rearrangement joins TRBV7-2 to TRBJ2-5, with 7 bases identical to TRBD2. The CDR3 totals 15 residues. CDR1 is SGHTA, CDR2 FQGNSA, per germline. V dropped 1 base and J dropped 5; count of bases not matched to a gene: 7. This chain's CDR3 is CASSLGGSRKETQYF. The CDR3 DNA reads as TGTGCCAGCAGCTTAGGCGGGAGTAGGAAGGAGACCCAGTACTTC.